One sample yielded the 30 T cell receptor beta chains listed below, sequenced in a study of OX40 agonist ivuxolimab in advanced cancers. Assay: immunoSEQ multiplex PCR; the TCRdb copy retains only in-frame clones and omits some. The data hold roughly 65,000 clones, with more than 70% observed a single time. Sequenced here: CD4+ or CD8+ T cells sorted from blood, sampled in a trial of the OX40 agonist ivuxolimab. The receptors derive from an adult with an advanced solid tumor such as melanoma, head and neck, liver or kidney cancer.

The V call is TRBV6-1, the J call TRBJ1-2; D is perhaps TRBD1 (6 bases). Germline-derived CDR1 and CDR2 are MNHNS and SASEGT. This CDR3 is built from 12 residues. Trimming pared 6 bases from V and 4 bases from J, leaving 9 bases between. DNA for the CDR3: TGTGCCAGCAGAGGGGGGACCTATGGCTACACCTTC. Translating gives CASRGGTYGYTF.

This chain's CDR3 is CASSIGTGVYNEQFF. CDR3 nucleotide sequence: TGTGCCAGCAGCATCGGGACGGGGGTATACAATGAGCAGTTCTTC. The rearrangement joins TRBV7-8 to TRBJ2-1, with a tentative D call TRBD2 (6 bases). V lost 5 bases to trimming and J lost 4 bases, with 15 bases between them. The CDR3 length is 15 residues. Germline CDR1 reads SGHVS; CDR2 reads FQNEAQ. Full variable domain (outside the CDR3, taken from reference TRBV7-8 and TRBJ2-1): GAGVSQSPRYKVAKRGQDVALRCDPISGHVSLFWYQQALGQGPEFLTYFQNEAQLDKSGLPSDRFFAERPEGSVSTLKIQRTQQEDSAVYLCASSIGTGVYNEQFFGPGTRLTVL.

The chain has TRBV2 and TRBJ2-7; D remains unclear. Trimming took 7 bases from V and 0 from J, leaving 7 bases between them. This CDR3 has 12 amino acids. Germline V gene data show CDR1 as SNHLY and CDR2 as FYNNEI. CDR3 residues: CASKGPSYEQYF. The DNA of the CDR3 is TGTGCCAGCAAGGGCCCCTCCTACGAGCAGTACTTC. Complete variable domain (other parts from reference TRBV2 and TRBJ2-7): EPEVTQTPSHQVTQMGQEVILRCVPISNHLYFYWYRQILGQKVEFLVSFYNNEISEKSEIFDDQFSVERPDGSNFTLKIRSTKLEDSAMYFCASKGPSYEQYFGPGTRLTVT.

Here the CDR3 DNA reads TGTGCCAGCTCACGCGGGGAGGGAGAGGACTATGGCTACACCTTC. Its translation: CASSRGEGEDYGYTF. V gene TRBV2 combines with J gene TRBJ1-2; no clear D gene. Trimming stripped 8 bases from V and 3 bases from J, with 19 bases between. Germline V CDR1 and CDR2: SNHLY, FYNNEI. The CDR3 has 15 amino acids.

The rearrangement uses TRBV11-2 and TRBJ1-4; maybe TRBD1 (5 bases). V lost 4 bases, J lost 8 bases, and 14 bases lay in between. Germline V gene lookup returns CDR1 SGHAT and CDR2 FQNNGV. The CDR3 spans 14 residues. For the CDR3, the DNA is TGTGCCAGCAGCTCTCCGGGGGAGGGAGAAAAACTGTTTTTT. It encodes CASSSPGEGEKLFF. Full variable domain (remainder filled in from reference TRBV11-2 and TRBJ1-4): EAGVAQSPRYKIIEKRQSVAFWCNPISGHATLYWYQQILGQGPKLLIQFQNNGVVDDSQLPKDRFSAERLKGVDSTLKIQPAKLEDSAVYLCASSSPGEGEKLFFGSGTQLSVL.

In its sample, this clone is medium-sized. The DNA for the CDR3 is TGTGCCAGCAGTCTGGGGCCTCAGAACACTGAAGCTTTCTTT. Translation: CASSLGPQNTEAFF. This chain connects TRBV6-5 to TRBJ1-1, with D possibly TRBD1 on 5 matching bases. Trimming cost V 5 bases and J 1 base, with 11 bases left between them. The germline gives CDR1 MNHEY, CDR2 SVGAGI. The CDR3 length is 14 residues.

The CDR3 sequence is CASSAAGRVSTDTQYF. CDR3 bases: TGTGCCAGCAGCGCAGCGGGGCGGGTTAGCACAGATACGCAGTATTTT. The chain couples TRBV11-2 to TRBJ2-3; 7 bases fit TRBD2. Looked up from germline, CDR1 is SGHAT and CDR2 is FQNNGV. The junction had 8 bases not matched to a gene; V was cut back by 5 bases and J by 0 bases. This CDR3 contains 16 residues.

V is TRBV10-3 and J is TRBJ1-5; 7 bases agree with TRBD1. Germline V CDR1 and CDR2: ENHRY, SYGVKD. The trim removed 10 bases at V and 4 bases at J, leaving 4 bases unmatched. The CDR3 extends over 12 amino acids. The CDR3 nucleotides are TGTGCCACCAGGGGGGGGAATCAGCCCCAGCATTTT. It codes for CATRGGNQPQHF.

The CDR3 DNA follows: TGTGCCAGCAGTGAACTGGTGGGAATTGCTTTAGAGACCCAGTACTTC. Protein product: CASSELVGIALETQYF. V gene TRBV6-1 combines with J gene TRBJ2-5; no firm D call. CDR3 length equals 16 residues. From germline, CDR1 is MNHNS and CDR2 SASEGT. Trimming took 2 bases from V and 4 from J, leaving 17 bases between them.

The chain links TRBV7-6 to TRBJ2-5, with TRBD2 matching over 8 bases. The ends lost 6 bases at V and 5 bases at J; junction bases unmatched: 2. Germline lookup yields CDR1 SGHVS and CDR2 FNYEAQ. CDR3 length equals 12 residues. Here the CDR3 DNA reads TGTGCCAGCAGTCCTAGCGGGGAGACCCAGTACTTC. It yields the protein CASSPSGETQYF.

Here the CDR3 reads CASSSTDWGEQYF. CDR3 nucleotide sequence: TGTGCCAGCAGCTCGACGGACTGGGGCGAGCAGTACTTC. This chain uses TRBV7-8 with TRBJ2-7; D possibly corresponds to TRBD2 (5 bases). The CDR3 length is 13 residues. The V end was cut by 4 bases, the J end by 6 bases, with 13 bases between. Germline loops: CDR1 SGHVS, CDR2 FQNEAQ.

This chain uses TRBV7-3 with TRBJ2-3; TRBD2 matches at 7 bases. CDR1 is SGHTA and CDR2 is FQGTGA in the germline V gene. CDR3 length: 16 residues. V gave up 5 bases and J gave up 0 bases; unmatched junction bases: 8. Here the CDR3 reads CASSPRGGASTDTQYF. CDR3 sequence (DNA): TGTGCCAGCAGCCCCCGCGGGGGAGCTAGCACAGATACGCAGTATTTT.

This sequence joins TRBV19 and TRBJ1-5; 11 bases agree with TRBD1. The CDR3 covers 17 residues. The germline V gene has CDR1 LNHDA and CDR2 SQIVND (reference sequence). V dropped 7 bases and J dropped 0; count of bases not matched to a gene: 8. The CDR3 DNA follows: TGTGCCAGTACTCCGGGACAGGGGGTTTATAGCAATCAGCCCCAGCATTTT. This gives the protein CASTPGQGVYSNQPQHF.

The V gene is TRBV6-5, the J gene TRBJ1-2; TRBD1 is a possible D gene (6 bases). The CDR3 spans 13 residues. Trimming removed 6 bases at V and 4 bases at J, with 12 bases between. Germline V lookup: CDR1 MNHEY, CDR2 SVGAGI. For the CDR3, the DNA is TGTGCCAGCAGCTCAGACAGGACCTATGGCTACACCTTC. This gives the protein CASSSDRTYGYTF.

V gene TRBV28 combines with J gene TRBJ2-7; D possibly corresponds to TRBD1 (6 bases). This CDR3 is 14 amino acids long. The V end was cut by 8 bases, the J end by 1 base, with 15 bases between. CDR1 and CDR2 from the germline V gene are MDHEN and SYDVKM. This CDR3 reads CASLDGQKSYEQYF. CDR3 in DNA: TGTGCCAGCCTCGACGGACAGAAGTCCTACGAGCAGTACTTC.

The chain carries TRBV6-4 and TRBJ1-4; no clear D gene. The germline V gene has CDR1 MRHNA and CDR2 SNTAGT. The CDR3 is made up of 12 amino acids. V lost 2 bases and J lost 10, with 8 bases in between. For the CDR3, the DNA is TGTGCCAGCAGTGACGCGACCGGAAAACTGTTTTTT. Its protein product is CASSDATGKLFF.

The rearrangement uses TRBV7-2 and TRBJ1-1; D unclear. Germline CDR1 and CDR2: SGHTA and FQGNSA. CDR3 length: 15 residues. V dropped 1 base and J dropped 0 bases, with 9 bases sitting between them. The DNA for the CDR3 is TGTGCCAGCAGCTTAGAAGTTCTCGTGAACACTGAAGCTTTCTTT. It specifies CASSLEVLVNTEAFF.

The chain recombines TRBV5-8 with TRBJ2-1; 7 nucleotides match TRBD1. The germline V gene has CDR1 SGHTS and CDR2 YDEGEE. This CDR3 is built from 14 residues. Germline trimming cut 4 bases from V and 5 bases from J; bases unmatched to any gene: 6. As DNA, the CDR3 is TGTGCCAGCAGCCTCTGGACAGGAAACAATGAGCAGTTCTTC. This encodes CASSLWTGNNEQFF.

This chain joins TRBV19 and TRBJ2-3, with TRBD2 identical over 9 bases. With 1 base clipped from V and 9 bases from J, the junction kept 5 bases outside the gene matches. The CDR3 is made up of 14 amino acids. Germline V gives CDR1 LNHDA, CDR2 SQIVND (reference sequence). In DNA, the CDR3 is TGTGCCAGTAGTATAGTTTGGAGCGGGAGGACGCAGTATTTT. This gives the protein CASSIVWSGRTQYF.

This clone has just a few counts. The chain joins TRBV30 to TRBJ2-7; 10 bases align to TRBD2. V shed 2 bases, J shed 4 bases, and the junction held 8 bases outside the gene matches. CDR1 GTSNPN and CDR2 SVGIG come from the germline V gene (reference sequence). The CDR3 is made up of 15 amino acids. The CDR3 loop reads CAWSPLAGVSYEQYF. The CDR3, as DNA: TGTGCCTGGAGTCCCCTAGCGGGAGTTTCTTACGAGCAGTACTTC. Full variable domain (missing parts from reference TRBV30 and TRBJ2-7): SQTIHQWPATLVQPVGSPLSLECTVEGTSNPNLYWYRQAAGRGLQLLFYSVGIGQISSEVPQNLSASRPQDRQFILSSKKLLLSDSGFYLCAWSPLAGVSYEQYFGPGTRLTVT.

The chain uses TRBV5-1 and TRBJ2-5; the D gene is possibly TRBD2 (6 bases). The CDR3 has 15 residues. The germline V gene has CDR1 SGHRS and CDR2 YFSETQ. The ends were cut back, 4 bases at V and 4 bases at J, with 17 bases in the middle. In nucleotides, the CDR3 is TGCGCCAGCAGCGGAGAGGGACTCCAGGGAGAGACCCAGTACTTC. Protein: CASSGEGLQGETQYF.

The chain has TRBV2 and TRBJ1-6; D gene uncertain. The CDR3 spans 14 residues. Germline V CDR1 and CDR2: SNHLY, FYNNEI. V lost 3 bases, J lost 6 bases, and 9 bases lay in between. DNA of the CDR3: TGTGCCAGCAGTGAGGAGAATGGTAATTCACCCCTCCACTTT. Encoded protein: CASSEENGNSPLHF.

The J gene is TRBJ2-4, the V gene TRBV19; D is undetermined. Deletions cut 6 bases from V and 6 bases from J, with 3 bases between. CDR1 and CDR2 (germline): LNHDA, SQIVND (reference sequence). CDR3 length: 10 residues. The CDR3, as DNA: TGTGCCAGTAGATTAAACATTCAGTACTTC. Residues: CASRLNIQYF.

The V call is TRBV6-1, the J call TRBJ1-3; tentatively, D is TRBD1 (6 bases). Germline CDR1 and CDR2: MNHNS and SASEGT. There are 15 residues in the CDR3. Trimming left V 7 bases short and J 0 bases short, with 13 bases between. CDR3 protein: CASNLGGGSGNTIYF. The CDR3 DNA reads as TGTGCCAGCAACTTAGGGGGGGGCTCTGGAAACACCATATATTTT.

The CDR3 DNA sequence: TGTGCCAGCAGTGCGGGGGACCTGAGGAACACTGAAGCTTTCTTT. Its protein product is CASSAGDLRNTEAFF. The chain links TRBV28 to TRBJ1-1; TRBD1 might be the D (5 bases). CDR1 MDHEN and CDR2 SYDVKM come from the germline V gene. V was trimmed by 5 bases and J by 1 base, leaving 14 bases between them. The CDR3 has 15 amino acids.

Here the CDR3 DNA reads TGTGCCAGCAGCTTAGGGCAAGAAGATGAGCAGTTCTTC. It translates to CASSLGQEDEQFF. The chain carries TRBV7-9 and TRBJ2-1; unclear D gene. The CDR3 runs 13 residues. The V gene lost 1 base and the J gene lost 8 bases, with 9 bases spanning the gap. The germline CDR1 and CDR2 sequences are SEHNR and FQNEAQ (reference sequence).

The genes are TRBV5-6 and TRBJ1-1; TRBD1 might be the D (6 bases). CDR1 and CDR2 (germline): SGHDT, YYEEEE. The germline V and J ends were trimmed by 5 bases and 1 base, with 15 bases remaining between them. This CDR3 contains 15 residues. CDR3 in amino acids: CASRLLPGENTEAFF. The CDR3 DNA reads TGTGCCAGCAGACTGTTACCAGGGGAGAACACTGAAGCTTTCTTT.

This chain joins TRBV27 and TRBJ1-1; D unclear. V lost 2 bases to trimming and J lost 0 bases, with 10 bases between them. The CDR3 is 15 amino acids. The V gene's germline CDR1 is MNHEY and CDR2 SMNVEV (reference sequence). In nucleotides, the CDR3 is TGTGCCAGCAGTTTACGGGCGGGCATGAACACTGAAGCTTTCTTT. It encodes CASSLRAGMNTEAFF.

The chain employs TRBV28 and TRBJ1-1; 8 bases match TRBD1. This CDR3 is 13 amino acids long. With 5 bases clipped from V and 6 bases from J, the junction kept 5 bases outside the gene matches. Germline assignment: CDR1 MDHEN and CDR2 SYDVKM. The CDR3: CASSQGARAEAFF. The CDR3 coding sequence is TGTGCCAGCAGTCAGGGGGCGAGGGCTGAAGCTTTCTTT. Based on the CDR3 plus reference TRBV28 and TRBJ1-1, the full variable domain is DVKVTQSSRYLVKRTGEKVFLECVQDMDHENMFWYRQDPGLGLRLIYFSYDVKMKEKGDIPEGYSVSREKKERFSLILESASTNQTSMYLCASSQGARAEAFFGQGTRLTVV.

The chain has TRBV9 and TRBJ1-3; D gene uncertain. Trimming shortened V by 0 bases and J by 2 bases, and 9 bases separated the two germline ends. The germline CDR1 and CDR2 sequences are SGDLS and YYNGEE. The CDR3 totals 15 residues. CDR3 sequence: CASSVGMWAGNTIYF. CDR3 sequence (DNA): TGTGCCAGCAGCGTAGGGATGTGGGCTGGAAACACCATATATTTT.